These T cell receptor beta chains were read from a single sample in a study of post-analysis software for immune sequencing data. One entry per CDR3 protein results from TCRdb running MiXCR on the PCR reads. The data show about 820,000 distinct CDR3 sequences, with 53% seen just once and 4% to 5.5% held by the top ten. Sequences were obtained from blood. The source is a girl between 10 and 17 years old with multiple sclerosis. Both conserved end residues are part of each CDR3. Each record gives: V gene, clone size, D gene, J gene, CDR3 protein, CDR3 DNA. The D gene is left open where the match is weak. Not all rows give a size; the values are once, few, many and, for expanded clones, a class.

TRBV12-3/TRBV12-4	-	-	TRBJ2-7	CASSPTGLQQETQYF	TGTGCCAGCAGTCCAACCGGACTACAACAAGAGACTCAGTACTTC
TRBV7-3	-	TRBD2	TRBJ2-3	CASSLHPSGPTADTQYF	TGTGCCAGCAGCTTACATCCTAGCGGTCCAACGGCAGATACGCAGTATTTT
TRBV3-1	few	TRBD1	TRBJ2-7	CASSYGQGGEQYF	TGTGCCAGCAGTTACGGACAGGGAGGCGAGCAGTACTTC
TRBV20-1	-	TRBD1	TRBJ1-2	CSASVPGQGAVGYGYTF	TGCAGTGCTAGCGTCCCGGGACAGGGGGCGGTTGGCTATGGCTACACCTTC
TRBV7-9	-	-	TRBJ2-7	CASSFGVGREAYEQYF	TGTGCCAGCAGCTTTGGTGTTGGCAGGGAGGCGTACGAGCAGTACTTC
TRBV29-1	few	-	TRBJ1-2	CSVVSALTMVEYTF	TGCAGCGTTGTCTCCGCCCTCACCATGGTGGAGTACACCTTC
TRBV15	-	-	TRBJ2-5	CATSRDLGTHQETQYF	TGTGCCACCAGCAGAGACTTGGGGACACACCAAGAGACCCAGTACTTC
TRBV5-1	-	-	TRBJ2-7	CASSMAGPSGAEQYF	TGCGCCAGCAGCATGGCGGGGCCCTCAGGGGCCGAGCAGTACTTC
TRBV4-1	few	-	TRBJ2-2	CASSQDGAQNTGELFF	TGCGCCAGCAGCCAAGATGGAGCTCAGAACACCGGGGAGCTGTTTTTT
TRBV9	-	TRBD2	TRBJ2-7	CASSRPGRETSYEQYF	TGTGCCAGCAGCCGACCAGGGCGGGAGACCTCCTACGAGCAGTACTTC
TRBV4-1	-	-	TRBJ1-2	CASSQELREGTHLDGYTF	TGCGCCAGCAGCCAAGAGCTACGGGAGGGAACCCACCTCGACGGCTACACCTTC
TRBV6-6	few	-	TRBJ1-5	CASTKADRISNQPQHF	TGTGCCAGCACCAAAGCGGACAGAATTAGCAATCAGCCCCAGCATTTT
TRBV5-1	-	-	TRBJ2-1	CASSLGWGSSYNEQFF	TGCGCCAGCAGCTTGGGTTGGGGGAGCTCCTACAATGAGCAGTTCTTC
TRBV20-1	-	TRBD2	TRBJ2-1	CSAAPGLPYNEQFF	TGCAGTGCCGCACCGGGACTACCGTACAATGAGCAGTTCTTC
TRBV5-1	-	-	TRBJ1-2	CASSLATKGYTF	TGCGCCAGCAGCTTGGCTACTAAGGGCTACACCTTC
TRBV3-1	-	-	TRBJ2-1	CASSQVREQFF	TGTGCCAGCAGCCAAGTTCGAGAGCAGTTCTTC
TRBV20-1	once	TRBD1	TRBJ2-5	CSAPGTGTGRETQYF	TGCAGTGCCCCCGGGACAGGGACAGGGAGAGAGACCCAGTACTTC
TRBV9	-	-	TRBJ1-1	CASTQARRTEAFF	TGTGCCAGCACCCAAGCCAGGAGGACTGAAGCTTTCTTT
TRBV27	few	-	TRBJ2-5	CASSSQRRPETQYF	TGTGCCAGCAGTTCCCAACGCCGTCCGGAGACCCAGTACTTC
TRBV4-1	once	-	TRBJ2-7	CASSQDQGRNEQYF	TGCGCCAGCAGCCAAGATCAGGGACGGAACGAGCAGTACTTC
TRBV7-9	-	-	TRBJ2-7	CASSSRDLSSYEQYF	TGTGCCAGCAGCTCCCGGGACTTAAGCTCCTACGAGCAGTACTTC
TRBV29-1	few	TRBD1	TRBJ2-2	CSVANLGGSLVAGELFF	TGCAGCGTTGCTAACCTAGGGGGCTCGCTCGTCGCCGGGGAGCTGTTTTTT
TRBV6-2/TRBV6-3	-	TRBD2	TRBJ2-1	CASSQPGLAIYEQFF	TGTGCCAGCAGCCAACCGGGACTAGCGATCTATGAGCAGTTCTTC
TRBV7-2	-	TRBD1	TRBJ1-2	CASLTGQGHDLYGYTF	TGTGCCAGCTTGACGGGACAGGGACACGACCTCTATGGCTACACCTTC
TRBV10-3	-	-	TRBJ2-1	CAISESTYRDNEQFF	TGTGCCATCAGTGAGTCGACTTACAGGGACAATGAGCAGTTCTTC
TRBV5-1	-	TRBD1	TRBJ1-1	CASSYGDSLNTEAFF	TGCGCCAGCAGCTATGGGGACAGTCTGAACACTGAAGCTTTCTTT
TRBV9	few	-	TRBJ2-5	CASSVAAGITSREQYF	TGTGCCAGCAGCGTAGCGGCAGGCATCACCTCGAGGGAGCAGTACTTC